Shown below are 14 T cell receptor beta chains from a single sample sequenced in a study of regulatory T cells in long-lasting Graves disease (dated by TCRdb to about 2021). The time point label on this specimen signifies: newly diagnosed GD, antithyroid drugs for less than 3 months. For both TCR sequencing and RNA sequencing, RNA was extracted from PBMCs using TRIzol. The library was prepared using multiplex PCR. The run used an Illumina HiSeq 4000. CDR3 regions were amplified by Arm-PCR with iRepertoire HTBI primers to construct TCR beta libraries. TCRdb trimmed the raw reads at Q25, called clones with MiXCR and kept productive beta chains. Merged by CDR3 protein, the rows form single entries marked with the most common genes and DNA. Present in this sample are about 240,000 distinct CDR3 sequences, around 20% of which were seen just once. About 15% of the sample belongs to the ten largest clones.

Sequencing was performed on peripheral blood mononuclear cells (PBMCs), taken at new diagnosis, from a patient treated with antithyroid drugs. These receptors originate from a female donor with Graves disease.

There are many counts of this clonotype. CDR3 sequence reads: CASSYGRTGGVGEQYF. In DNA, the CDR3 is TGTGCCAGCAGTTATGGGCGGACAGGGGGCGTGGGGGAGCAGTACTTC. This chain connects TRBV6-9 to TRBJ2-7; 11 bases map to TRBD1. There are 16 residues in the CDR3. V lost 2 bases and J lost 7; bases outside the gene matches: 10. The germline CDR1 and CDR2 sequences are MNHGY and SVAAGI.

About this clonotype: A far more abundant clone sits one base away, making this likely a read error. This rearrangement joins TRBV7-3 to TRBJ2-1; D might be TRBD1 or TRBD2, each matching 5 bases. Looked up from germline, CDR1 is SGHTA and CDR2 is FQGTGA. V was trimmed by 5 bases and J by 3 bases, leaving 17 bases between them. CDR3 size: 16 residues. The CDR3 protein is CASSGSGTNLYNEQFF. As DNA, the CDR3 is TGTGCCAGCAGCGGCTCCGGGACCAACCTCTACAATGAGCAGTTCTTC. Variable domain in full (rest from reference TRBV7-3 and TRBJ2-1): GAGVSQTPSNKVTEKGKYVELRCDPISGHTALYWYRQSLGQGPEFLIYFQGTGAADDSGLPNDRFFAVRPEGSVSTLKIQRTERGDSAVYLCASSGSGTNLYNEQFFGPGTRLTVL.

This clonotype was detected many times. The chain combines TRBV19 with TRBJ1-5; D possibly corresponds to TRBD1 (6 bases). The CDR3 totals 16 residues. Germline loops: CDR1 LNHDA, CDR2 SQIVND (reference sequence). The V end was cut by 4 bases, the J end by 2 bases, with 15 bases between. Here the CDR3 DNA reads TGTGCCAGTAGTAACCAACAGGGAGGGGGCAATCAGCCCCAGCATTTT. Translation: CASSNQQGGGNQPQHF.

This clonotype was counted ten times or more. The genes are TRBV7-8 and TRBJ2-7, with a weak D call TRBD2 (6 bases). This CDR3 contains 15 residues. V was pared by 5 bases and J by 1 base, with 15 bases between. Germline V gene data show CDR1 as SGHVS and CDR2 as FQNEAQ. The CDR3 DNA follows: TGTGCCAGCAGCAAGAGTGCGGGACTGTCCTACGAGCAGTACTTC. Translated, it gives CASSKSAGLSYEQYF.

This clonotype was observed at least ten times. The V and J genes are TRBV5-4 and TRBJ2-5; 11 positions agree with TRBD2. The germline CDR1 and CDR2 sequences are SGHNT and YYREEE (reference sequence). With 3 bases clipped from V and 3 bases from J, the junction kept 1 base outside the gene matches. The CDR3 runs to 14 residues. This CDR3 is CASSWGLAEETQYF. CDR3 coding DNA: TGTGCCAGCAGCTGGGGACTAGCGGAAGAGACCCAGTACTTC.

This clonotype was counted many times. The rearrangement joins TRBV20-1 to TRBJ1-1; possible D gene TRBD1, 5 bases. The ends were cut back, 5 bases at V and 10 bases at J, with 17 bases in the middle. Germline V lookup: CDR1 DFQATT, CDR2 SNEGSKA (reference sequence). The CDR3 runs to 12 residues. CDR3 bases: TGCAGTGCTGACATCCAGGGCCTTGCAGCTTTCTTT. It translates to CSADIQGLAAFF.

This clonotype has at least ten counts. The chain combines TRBV12-3 or TRBV12-4 with TRBJ1-5, with D hard to call. This CDR3 region has 14 residues. Trimming pared 2 bases from V and 3 bases from J, leaving 8 bases between. CDR3 sequence: CASSLSGINQPQHF. For the CDR3, the DNA is TGTGCCAGCAGTTTATCGGGTATCAATCAGCCCCAGCATTTT.

This clonotype was seen at least ten times. The chain recombines TRBV18 with TRBJ1-1; D is unresolved. V was cut by 3 bases and J by 0 bases, with 14 bases left in between. The CDR3 spans 16 residues. Germline V gene lookup returns CDR1 KGHSH and CDR2 LQKENI. CDR3 coding DNA: TGTGCCAGCTCACCGGAAGGGTACCCCATGAACACTGAAGCTTTCTTT. This codes for CASSPEGYPMNTEAFF.

This CDR3 is CASRPGTANQPQHF. The CDR3 nucleotides are TGTGCCAGCAGGCCGGGGACAGCTAATCAGCCCCAGCATTTT. The chain is built from TRBV2 and TRBJ1-5; 7 positions agree with TRBD1. There are 14 residues in the CDR3. V lost 6 bases, J lost 4 bases, and 6 bases stayed unmatched. Germline CDR1 is SNHLY and CDR2 is FYNNEI.

The V gene is TRBV7-2, the J gene TRBJ1-2; TRBD1 might be the D (6 bases). This CDR3 is built from 15 residues. V was trimmed by 5 bases and J by 3 bases, leaving 16 bases between them. Per the germline V gene, CDR1 is SGHTA and CDR2 is FQGNSA. The CDR3 DNA is TGTGCCAGCAGCGTGAGGCCGGGACAAGACTATGGCTACACCTTC. Its protein product is CASSVRPGQDYGYTF.

This clonotype was seen only a few times. One base away lies a much larger clone, so this may be a sequencing read error. The rearrangement uses TRBV12-3 or TRBV12-4 and TRBJ2-1; a possible D gene is TRBD2 (6 bases). TRBJ2-5 explains the end of the DNA better; the J call may be wrong. The CDR3 is made up of 14 amino acids. The CDR3 DNA is TGTGCCAGCACCGAGGGACTGCTACAAGAGGCCCAGTACTTC. Its protein product is CASTEGLLQEAQYF.

At least ten counts were recorded for this clonotype. The chain joins TRBV28 to TRBJ2-5; the D call may be TRBD1 or TRBD2 (5 bases each). The CDR3 extends over 14 amino acids. Per germline, CDR1 MDHEN and CDR2 SYDVKM. The germline V and J ends were trimmed by 6 bases and 2 bases, with 13 bases remaining between them. In DNA, the CDR3 is TGTGCCAGCAGGGAAACGGGACGGCAAGAGACCCAGTACTTC. It codes for CASRETGRQETQYF.

This clonotype appeared many times. This sequence joins TRBV3-1 and TRBJ1-1; D perhaps matches TRBD1 (6 bases). Trimming took off 5 bases at V and 7 bases at J, with 11 bases between the two ends. Germline-derived CDR1 and CDR2 are LGHDT and YNNKEL (reference sequence). This CDR3 is 12 amino acids long. The CDR3 bases are TGTGCCAGCAGCACACAGGGAAGTGAAGCTTTCTTT. This codes for CASSTQGSEAFF.

This clonotype occurred many times. The V call is TRBV11-2, the J call TRBJ1-1; D gene unclear. Germline lookup yields CDR1 SGHAT and CDR2 FQNNGV. The V gene lost 1 base and the J gene lost 11 bases, with 8 bases spanning the gap. The CDR3 totals 11 residues. The CDR3 nucleotides read TGTGCCAGCAGCTTAGGGTCGGGGGCTTTCTTT. Its protein is CASSLGSGAFF.